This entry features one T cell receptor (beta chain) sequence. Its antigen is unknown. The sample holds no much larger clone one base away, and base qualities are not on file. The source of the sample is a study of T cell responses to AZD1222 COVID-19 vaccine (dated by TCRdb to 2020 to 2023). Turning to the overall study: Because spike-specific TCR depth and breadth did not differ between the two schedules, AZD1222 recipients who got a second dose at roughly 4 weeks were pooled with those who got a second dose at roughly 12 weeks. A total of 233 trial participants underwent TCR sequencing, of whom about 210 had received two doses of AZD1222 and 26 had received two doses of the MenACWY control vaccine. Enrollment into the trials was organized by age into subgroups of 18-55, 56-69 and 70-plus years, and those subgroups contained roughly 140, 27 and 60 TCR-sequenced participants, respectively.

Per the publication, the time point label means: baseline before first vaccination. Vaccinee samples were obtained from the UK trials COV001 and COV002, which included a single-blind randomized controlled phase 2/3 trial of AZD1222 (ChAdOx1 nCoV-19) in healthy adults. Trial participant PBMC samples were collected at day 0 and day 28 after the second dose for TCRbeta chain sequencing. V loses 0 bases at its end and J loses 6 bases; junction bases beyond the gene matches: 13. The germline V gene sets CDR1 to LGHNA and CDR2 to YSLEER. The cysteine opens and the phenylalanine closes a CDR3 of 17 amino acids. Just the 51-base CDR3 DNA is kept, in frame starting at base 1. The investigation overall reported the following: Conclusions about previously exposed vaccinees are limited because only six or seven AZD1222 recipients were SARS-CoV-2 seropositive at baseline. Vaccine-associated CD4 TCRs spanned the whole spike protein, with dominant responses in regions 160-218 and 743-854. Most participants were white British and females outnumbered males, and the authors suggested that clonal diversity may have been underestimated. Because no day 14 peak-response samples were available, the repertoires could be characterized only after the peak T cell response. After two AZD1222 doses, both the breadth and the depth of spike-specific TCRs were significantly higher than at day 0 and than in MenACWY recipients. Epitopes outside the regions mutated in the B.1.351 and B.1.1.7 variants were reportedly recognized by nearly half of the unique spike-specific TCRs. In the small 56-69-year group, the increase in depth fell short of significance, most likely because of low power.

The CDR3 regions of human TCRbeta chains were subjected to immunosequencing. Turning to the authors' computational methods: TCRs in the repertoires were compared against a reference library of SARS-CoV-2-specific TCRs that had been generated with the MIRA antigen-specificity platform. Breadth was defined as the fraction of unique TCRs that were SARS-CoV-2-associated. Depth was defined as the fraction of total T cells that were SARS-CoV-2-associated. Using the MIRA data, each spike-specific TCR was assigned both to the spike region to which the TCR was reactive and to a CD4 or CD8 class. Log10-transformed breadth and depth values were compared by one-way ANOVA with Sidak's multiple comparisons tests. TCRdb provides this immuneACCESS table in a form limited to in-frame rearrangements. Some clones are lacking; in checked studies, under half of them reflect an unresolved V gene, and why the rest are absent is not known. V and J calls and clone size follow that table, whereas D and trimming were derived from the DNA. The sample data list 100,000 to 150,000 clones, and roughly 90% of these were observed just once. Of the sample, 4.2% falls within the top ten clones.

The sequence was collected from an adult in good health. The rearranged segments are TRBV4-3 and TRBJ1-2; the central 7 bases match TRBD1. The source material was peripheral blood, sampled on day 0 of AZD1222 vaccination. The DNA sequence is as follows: TGCGCCAGCAGCCAAGACGAATTCCTCGGGACAGACGATGGCTACACCTTC. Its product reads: CASSQDEFLGTDDGYTF.